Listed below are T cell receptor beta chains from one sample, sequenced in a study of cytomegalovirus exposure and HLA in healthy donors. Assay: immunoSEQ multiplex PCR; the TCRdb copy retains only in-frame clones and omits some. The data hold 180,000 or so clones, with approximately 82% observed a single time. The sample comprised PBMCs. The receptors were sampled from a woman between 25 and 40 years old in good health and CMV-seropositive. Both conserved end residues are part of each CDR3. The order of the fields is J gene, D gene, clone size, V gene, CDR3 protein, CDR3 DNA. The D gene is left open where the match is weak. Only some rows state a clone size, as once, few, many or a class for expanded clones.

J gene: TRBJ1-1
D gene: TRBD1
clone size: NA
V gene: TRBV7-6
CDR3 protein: CASSLVPGQGSTRWDTEAFF
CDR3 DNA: TGTGCCAGCAGCCTCGTCCCGGGACAGGGGTCAACCAGGTGGGACACTGAAGCTTTCTTT

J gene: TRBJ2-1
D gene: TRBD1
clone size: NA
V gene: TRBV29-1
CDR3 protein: CSGRKPGQGMSRELGNEQFF
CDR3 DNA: TGCAGCGGCCGGAAACCGGGACAGGGGATGTCGCGGGAGCTTGGGAATGAGCAGTTCTTC

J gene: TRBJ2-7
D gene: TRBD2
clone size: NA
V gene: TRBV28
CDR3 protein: CASSLSSGRWEQYF
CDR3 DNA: TGTGCCAGCAGTTTAAGTAGCGGGAGATGGGAGCAGTACTTC

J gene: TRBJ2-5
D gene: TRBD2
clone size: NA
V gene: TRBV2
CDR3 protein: CASTMTSGQTQYF
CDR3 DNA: TGTGCCAGCACCATGACTAGCGGGCAGACCCAGTACTTC

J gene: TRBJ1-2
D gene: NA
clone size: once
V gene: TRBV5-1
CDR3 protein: CASSLNPAYYGYTF
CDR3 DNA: TGCGCCAGCAGCTTAAATCCCGCGTACTATGGCTACACCTTC

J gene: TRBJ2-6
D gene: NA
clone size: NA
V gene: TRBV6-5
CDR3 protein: CASSYGAGPGANVLTF
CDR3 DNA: TGTGCCAGCAGTTACGGGGCAGGGCCTGGGGCCAACGTCCTGACTTTC

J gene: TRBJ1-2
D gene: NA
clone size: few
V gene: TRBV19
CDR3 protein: CASTTGNYGYTF
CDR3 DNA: TGTGCCAGTACCACGGGGAACTATGGCTACACCTTC

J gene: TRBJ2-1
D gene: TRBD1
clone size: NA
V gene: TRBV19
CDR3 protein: CASSLGQGFLNEQFF
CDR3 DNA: TGTGCCAGTAGCCTTGGACAGGGTTTCCTGAATGAGCAGTTCTTC

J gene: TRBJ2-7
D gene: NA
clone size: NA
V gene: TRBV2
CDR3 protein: CASSDAQTVEQYF
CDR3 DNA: TGTGCCAGCAGTGACGCCCAAACAGTCGAGCAGTACTTC

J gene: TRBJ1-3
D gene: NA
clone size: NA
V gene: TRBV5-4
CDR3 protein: CASSQDITSGNTIYF
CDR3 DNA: TGTGCCAGCAGCCAAGACATCACCTCTGGAAACACCATATATTTT

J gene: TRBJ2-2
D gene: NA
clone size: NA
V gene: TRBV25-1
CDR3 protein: CASSPLLGESGELFF
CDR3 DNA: TGTGCCAGCAGTCCCCTTTTGGGAGAATCCGGGGAGCTGTTTTTT